The 24 T cell receptor beta chains in this list originate from one sample, sequenced in a study of CD8+CD57+ T cells in acquired aplastic anemia (dated by TCRdb to the late 2010s). Sequencing used an Illumina HiSeq 2000. Profiling of TCR beta VDJ combinations and CDR3 sequences used genomic DNA as the template. TCRdb ran its own pipeline on the public reads, namely fastp trimming at Q25 and MiXCR clone calling, and kept in-frame beta chains. Each entry is one CDR3 protein sequence, shown with its most common DNA and genes. The sample data list fewer than 150,000 distinct CDR3 sequences, and around 50% of these were observed just once. In total, the top ten clones hold 2.5% of the sample. Sequencing was performed on sorted CD4+, CD8+, or CD8+CD57+ T cells (not recorded which) from PBMCs. Every receptor here comes from a human donor in good health, serving as a control.

This clonotype was counted many times. The chain is built from TRBV20-1 and TRBJ2-7; TRBD2 aligns across 12 bases. The CDR3 runs 14 residues. Germline V lookup: CDR1 DFQATT, CDR2 SNEGSKA (reference sequence). Unmatched junction bases numbered 4, after V lost 5 bases and J lost 2 bases. The DNA for the CDR3 is TGCAGTGCTCCTAGCGGGGGGGCGACCTACGAGCAGTACTTC. As protein: CSAPSGGATYEQYF.

The chain carries TRBV24-1 and TRBJ1-5, with TRBD1 as a possible D gene (5 bases). CDR3 size: 13 residues. CDR1 and CDR2 (germline): KGHDR, SFDVKD. V dropped 1 base and J dropped 7 bases, with 7 bases sitting between them. Here the CDR3 reads CATSDFSGQPQHF. DNA for the CDR3: TGTGCCACCAGTGATTTCTCAGGGCAGCCCCAGCATTTT.

This clonotype was counted only a few times. The chain joins TRBV27 to TRBJ1-2; a possible D gene is TRBD1 (6 bases). V lost 3 bases and J lost 0, with 11 bases in between. CDR3 length: 15 residues. Germline CDR1 MNHEY, CDR2 SMNVEV (reference sequence). The CDR3: CASSFRGLTNYGYTF. CDR3 in DNA: TGTGCCAGCAGTTTCAGGGGTCTCACTAACTATGGCTACACCTTC.

This clonotype occurred a few times. For the CDR3, the DNA is TGTGCCAGCAGGGAAAGACAGGGCATCTCCTACGAGCAGTACTTC. Amino acids: CASRERQGISYEQYF. The chain uses TRBV6-1 and TRBJ2-7, with 7 bases that match TRBD1. This CDR3 is built from 15 residues. Germline trimming cut 6 bases from V and 0 bases from J; bases unmatched to any gene: 8. Germline lookup yields CDR1 MNHNS and CDR2 SASEGT.

This clonotype was recorded only once. The rearrangement uses TRBV10-3 and TRBJ2-7; TRBD1 matches 8 bases. The CDR3 has 13 residues. Trimming removed 7 bases from V and 9 bases from J; junction bases left unmatched: 11. Germline CDR1 reads ENHRY; CDR2 reads SYGVKD. CDR3 loop: CAITQPGQEGQYF. The CDR3 region has the DNA TGTGCCATCACCCAGCCGGGACAGGAGGGGCAGTACTTC.

The rearrangement joins TRBV11-2 to TRBJ2-1, with 7 bases fitting TRBD1. V was clipped by 4 bases and J by 5 bases; unmatched bases: 11. CDR3 length: 16 residues. Germline-derived CDR1 and CDR2 are SGHAT and FQNNGV. The CDR3 loop is CASSSKPGQPDNEQFF. DNA of the CDR3: TGTGCCAGCAGCTCCAAGCCGGGACAGCCTGACAATGAGCAGTTCTTC.

The chain joins TRBV29-1 to TRBJ2-3; TRBD2 matches at 9 bases. Losses at the gene ends were 8 bases for V and 0 bases for J; bases not matched to a gene: 6. The germline V gene has CDR1 SQVTM and CDR2 ANQGSEA. The CDR3 runs to 14 residues. In DNA form, the CDR3 reads TGCAGCCTGGGTAGCGGGGGAAGCACAGATACGCAGTATTTT. Residues: CSLGSGGSTDTQYF.

Turning to this clonotype: An end of the junction does not agree with germline; a read error may underlie this. This chain uses TRBV9 with TRBJ2-7, with TRBD1 matching 9 bases. In germline, CDR1 is SGDLS, CDR2 YYNGEE. The CDR3 has 12 residues. CDR3 in DNA: TGTGCCAGCAGCGTAGAGGGGGGGACAGGGCACTTC. This codes for CASSVEGGTGHF.

Ten or more counts support this clonotype. The CDR3 protein is CASSPGTLVQGGYTF. The CDR3 DNA reads TGTGCCAGCAGCCCCGGGACCCTGGTTCAAGGTGGCTACACCTTC. The chain couples TRBV2 to TRBJ1-2, with D maybe TRBD1 (5 bases). The ends were cut back, 6 bases at V and 7 bases at J, with 21 bases in the middle. Germline V gene lookup returns CDR1 SNHLY and CDR2 FYNNEI. This CDR3 is built from 15 residues.

This clonotype was seen many times. This chain links TRBV3-1 with TRBJ2-1; maybe TRBD2 (5 bases). V was pared by 0 bases and J by 9 bases, with 18 bases between. Germline-derived CDR1 and CDR2 are LGHDT and YNNKEL (reference sequence). This CDR3 has 16 residues. Written as DNA, the CDR3 is TGTGCCAGCAGCCAAGATGGTGTGGCAGGTGGGAGTGAGCAGTTCTTC. It encodes CASSQDGVAGGSEQFF.

The chain combines TRBV20-1 with TRBJ2-3; TRBD2 agrees at 8 bases. The germline V gene encodes CDR1 DFQATT and CDR2 SNEGSKA (reference sequence). The V segment lost 3 bases and the J segment 4 bases; nucleotides outside the gene matches: 0. The CDR3 covers 12 residues. This chain's CDR3 is CSASGGADTQYF. In DNA, the CDR3 is TGCAGTGCTAGCGGGGGGGCAGATACGCAGTATTTT.

The chain uses TRBV6-2 or TRBV6-3 and TRBJ2-3, with 9 bases lining up with TRBD2. This CDR3 is built from 21 residues. Germline-derived CDR1 and CDR2 are MNHEY and SVGEGT. With V trimmed by 2 bases and J by 5 bases, 23 bases remained unmatched. Written as DNA, the CDR3 is TGTGCCAGCAGTTACGGGTTACACGGGGTCGCCGAGCGGGGGGTGCTAGATACGCAGTATTTT. Amino acids: CASSYGLHGVAERGVLDTQYF.

This clonotype was detected only a few times. A much larger clone differs by one base, so this may be a read error. This CDR3 reads CSAVRLAGGSTDTQYF. As DNA, the CDR3 is TGCAGTGCCGTTAGACTAGCGGGGGGGAGCACAGATACGCAGTATTTT. The chain has TRBV20-1 and TRBJ2-3, with 14 bases lining up with TRBD2. V lost 6 bases and J lost 0; bases outside the gene matches: 5. This CDR3 region has 16 residues. Germline V gene data show CDR1 as DFQATT and CDR2 as SNEGSKA (reference sequence).

This clonotype was observed many times. V usage is TRBV12-3 or TRBV12-4 and J usage is TRBJ2-5, with 11 bases lining up with TRBD2. The ends lost 3 bases at V and 2 bases at J; junction bases unmatched: 2. This CDR3 is 15 amino acids long. In nucleotides, the CDR3 is TGTGCCAGCAGTTTCACTAGCGGGGGACAAGAGACCCAGTACTTC. It codes for CASSFTSGGQETQYF.

This clonotype was observed many times. The genes are TRBV3-1 and TRBJ2-7, with D perhaps TRBD1 or TRBD2 (7 bases each). There are 15 residues in the CDR3. The V end was cut by 4 bases, the J end by 5 bases, with 18 bases between. Per germline, CDR1 LGHDT and CDR2 YNNKEL (reference sequence). The CDR3 reads CASSPRPGGAHEQYF. CDR3 bases: TGTGCCAGCAGCCCCCGGCCAGGGGGGGCGCACGAGCAGTACTTC.

The rearrangement links TRBV27 to TRBJ1-4, with no clear D. The germline V gene has CDR1 MNHEY and CDR2 SMNVEV (reference sequence). The CDR3 is 13 amino acids. Trimming removed 8 bases from V and 5 bases from J, with 12 bases in between. Written as DNA, the CDR3 is TGTGCCAGCCGTCTACTTCAAAATGAAAAACTGTTTTTT. Protein sequence: CASRLLQNEKLFF.

The chain uses TRBV7-2 and TRBJ2-6, with 7 nucleotides matching TRBD1. Germline loops: CDR1 SGHTA, CDR2 FQGNSA. The CDR3 extends over 14 amino acids. Trimming took 6 bases from V and 3 from J; bases not matched to a gene: 2. CDR3 in DNA: TGTGCCAGCAGAGGGGGCTTTGGGGCCAACGTCCTGACTTTC. Protein: CASRGGFGANVLTF.

This clonotype is medium-sized by share. Germline is not matched at one junction end, which may reflect a read error. The J gene is TRBJ1-3, the V gene TRBV2; 8 nucleotides agree with TRBD1. Germline V gene data show CDR1 as SNHLY and CDR2 as FYNNEI. The CDR3 runs to 13 residues. CDR3 sequence: CASSDRGGDTIYF. CDR3 coding DNA: TGTGCCAGCAGCGACAGGGGTGGAGACACCATATATTTT.

This clonotype has more than one count but fewer than ten. The genes are TRBV9 and TRBJ2-3, with 7 positions matching TRBD1. Trimming took 3 bases from V and 0 from J; bases not matched to a gene: 4. The CDR3 is made up of 15 amino acids. Germline CDR1 and CDR2: SGDLS and YYNGEE. CDR3 DNA: TGTGCCAGCAGCGGGGGACAGTTAAGCACAGATACGCAGTATTTT. Translation gives CASSGGQLSTDTQYF. The full variable domain, with the rest looked up from reference TRBV9 and TRBJ2-3, is DSGVTQTPKHLITATGQRVTLRCSPRSGDLSVYWYQQSLDQGLQFLIQYYNGEERAKGNILERFSAQQFPDLHSELNLSSLELGDSALYFCASSGGQLSTDTQYFGPGTRLTVL.

There are many counts of this clonotype. The chain uses TRBV7-2 and TRBJ1-3; unclear D gene. The CDR3 is made up of 16 amino acids. V lost 5 bases and J 4 bases, leaving 18 bases between the germline ends. In germline, CDR1 is SGHTA, CDR2 FQGNSA. Written as DNA, the CDR3 is TGTGCCAGCAGCCCACAGACGGTAGGCACCGGAAACACCATATATTTT. The encoded protein is CASSPQTVGTGNTIYF.

V and J are TRBV7-8 and TRBJ1-2; no clear D. CDR1 and CDR2 from the germline V gene are SGHVS and FQNEAQ. V lost 5 bases and J lost 2, with 9 bases in between. The CDR3 runs 13 residues. The CDR3 here is CASSPSDNYGYTF. In DNA form, the CDR3 reads TGTGCCAGCAGCCCCTCGGACAACTATGGCTACACCTTC.

The chain combines TRBV10-2 with TRBJ2-7; D gene ambiguous. Trimming cost V 6 bases and J 2 bases, with 8 bases left between them. The germline V gene encodes CDR1 WSHSY and CDR2 SAAADI. This CDR3 comprises 12 residues. CDR3 sequence: CASSVPPYEQYF. The CDR3 DNA reads TGCGCCAGCAGCGTCCCGCCCTACGAGCAGTACTTC.

This clonotype was counted at least ten times. This sequence joins TRBV28 and TRBJ1-1; no reliable D call. The germline CDR1 and CDR2 sequences are MDHEN and SYDVKM. The CDR3 runs to 12 residues. Trimming pared 6 bases from V and 0 bases from J, leaving 5 bases between. CDR3 sequence: CASRQLNTEAFF. The CDR3 DNA reads TGTGCCAGCAGACAGTTGAACACTGAAGCTTTCTTT.

The genes are TRBV5-1 and TRBJ1-4, with D unclear. Germline values: CDR1 SGHRS, CDR2 YFSETQ. The V gene lost 1 base and the J gene lost 4 bases, with 11 bases spanning the gap. The CDR3 loop spans 15 amino acids. The CDR3 DNA reads TGCGCCAGCAGCTTGAGCGGGGATGATAATGAAAAACTGTTTTTT. Translated: CASSLSGDDNEKLFF.